Listed below are T cell receptor beta chains from one sample, sequenced in a study of Ad26.COV2.S vaccination and SARS-CoV-2 variants. The data were produced by immunoSEQ multiplex PCR, yet TCRdb's version contains in-frame clones alone and is incomplete. The table has about 350,000 clones, about 87% seen once. The material was peripheral blood, obtained in a trial of Ad26.COV2.S vaccine versus placebo. These receptors all come from a person aged 18-65 years who received the Ad26.COV2.S COVID-19 vaccine or a placebo. Both conserved end residues are part of each CDR3. The D gene is left open where the match is weak. Size is stated for part of the rows, as once, few or many counts, or as a class when the clone is expanded.

v_gene	d_gene	j_gene	abundance	CDR3nt	CDR3aa
TRBV10-3	NA	TRBJ2-7	NA	TGTGCCATCAGTGAGCCAGGGAGGTACGAGCAGTACTTC	CAISEPGRYEQYF
TRBV7-3	NA	TRBJ2-2	NA	TGTGCCAGCAGCTTAAGGTCCACGGGGGCGCGCGGGGAGCTGTTTTTT	CASSLRSTGARGELFF
TRBV7-9	NA	TRBJ2-1	NA	TGTGCCAGCAACCAGGGGCCTATTTTGCAGTTCTTC	CASNQGPILQFF
TRBV29-1	NA	TRBJ1-1	few	TGCAGCGTGCTAGACGGGACGGGTGGATTCTTT	CSVLDGTGGFF
TRBV18	NA	TRBJ1-1	NA	TGTGCCAGCTCACCAAAATCGAAAGGGACTGAAGCTTTCTTT	CASSPKSKGTEAFF
TRBV6-5	NA	TRBJ2-3	NA	TGTGCCAGCAGTCCCGGACCCCCCACAGATACGCAGTATTTT	CASSPGPPTDTQYF
TRBV19	NA	TRBJ1-2	NA	TGTGCCAGTAGTATACGGGCCCATTCCGAGCGGTACTATGGCTACACCTTC	CASSIRAHSERYYGYTF
TRBV9	NA	TRBJ2-7	NA	TGTGCCAGCAGCGTAGGTGTGGACGGCGGGTCCTACGAGCAGTACTTC	CASSVGVDGGSYEQYF
TRBV7-3	NA	TRBJ2-2	once	TGTGCCAGCAGCCCTAGGAAGACCGCCGGGGAGCTGTTTTTT	CASSPRKTAGELFF
TRBV19	TRBD1	TRBJ2-2	NA	TGTGCCAGTACCTGGACAGGGAGGACCGGGGAGCTGTTTTTT	CASTWTGRTGELFF
TRBV6-5	NA	TRBJ1-1	NA	TGTGCCAGCAGGCGGCGGATGACTGAAGCTTTCTTT	CASRRRMTEAFF
TRBV14	NA	TRBJ1-1	NA	TGTGCCAGCAGCCTAAGTCCAGCCCTAAACACTGAAGCTTTCTTT	CASSLSPALNTEAFF
TRBV5-6	TRBD1	TRBJ2-4	NA	TGTGCCAGCAGCTTCGGGACAGGCCGGGCAAACATTCAGTACTTC	CASSFGTGRANIQYF
TRBV6-5	NA	TRBJ1-2	NA	TGTGCCAGCACCCCACTGACAGGCGAGAACTATGGCTACACCTTC	CASTPLTGENYGYTF
TRBV10-3	NA	TRBJ1-3	once	TGTGCCATCACCGAGGACGGTCCAAACTCTGGAAACACCATATATTTT	CAITEDGPNSGNTIYF
TRBV7-9	NA	TRBJ1-2	NA	TGTGCCAGCAGCCTCGAAGGACGGAACTATGGCTACACCTTC	CASSLEGRNYGYTF
TRBV12-5	TRBD1	TRBJ2-1	NA	TGTGCTAGTGCCCGACAGGGCAGCTCCTACAATGAGCAGTTCTTC	CASARQGSSYNEQFF